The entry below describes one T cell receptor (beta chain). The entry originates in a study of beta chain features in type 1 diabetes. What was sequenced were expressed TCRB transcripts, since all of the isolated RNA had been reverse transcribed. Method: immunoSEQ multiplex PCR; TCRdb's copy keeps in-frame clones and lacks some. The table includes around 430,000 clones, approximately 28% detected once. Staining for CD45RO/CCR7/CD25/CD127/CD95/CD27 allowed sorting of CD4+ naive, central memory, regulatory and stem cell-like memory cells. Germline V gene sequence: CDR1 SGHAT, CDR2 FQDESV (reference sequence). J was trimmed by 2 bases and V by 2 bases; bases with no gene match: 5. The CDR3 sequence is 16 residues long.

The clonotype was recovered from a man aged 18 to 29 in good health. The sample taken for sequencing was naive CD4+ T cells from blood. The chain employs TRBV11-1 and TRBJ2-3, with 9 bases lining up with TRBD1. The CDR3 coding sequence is TGTGCCAGCAGCTTATGGGGACAGGGATCCACAGATACGCAGTATTTT. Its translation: CASSLWGQGSTDTQYF.